This T cell receptor beta chain comes out of a study of blood T cell repertoires in COVID-19. Study summary: Some COVID-19 samples were acute and others convalescent; all came from the United States, Italy and Spain. Sources were T cells, B-cell-depleted T cells, or PBMCs; the material itself was cDNA or gDNA.

Source study methods: From reference gene primer amplification, estimates of nucleated cell counts were derived. Repertoires were generated with immunoSEQ multiplex PCR, while TCRdb's copy carries only in-frame clones and drops some. V and J calls plus clone size are reproduced from that table; the DNA served to infer D and trimming. The sample consists of approximately 50,000 clones, about 90% of them appearing once. V dropped 5 bases and J dropped 1; count of bases not matched to a gene: 6. Germline CDR1 SGHRS, CDR2 YFSETQ. The CDR3 has 15 residues. This sequence originates from a man aged 50 or older with active COVID-19. The chain is built from TRBV5-1 and TRBJ2-7, with TRBD2 identical over 10 bases. Sequenced: peripheral blood. CDR3 sequence (DNA): TGCGCCAGCAGTTTCCTAGCGGGAGCTTCCTACGAGCAGTACTTC. Protein product: CASSFLAGASYEQYF.